The clone carrying this TCR beta chain has a handful of counts. Its specificity is unknown. In the same sample, other DNA sequences code for this CDR3. Donors were healthy HIV-negative adults without recently reported acute infections or vaccinations. This record belongs to a study of shared clonotypes between healthy human individuals. Findings and caveats of the study: Owing to a small donor count, the genetic and exposure-history diversity represented was limited. Naive subsets usually exceeded memory subsets in estimated richness.

At a deep level, the assay was run. Method: immunoSEQ multiplex PCR; TCRdb's copy keeps in-frame clones and lacks some. Among roughly 2 million clones listed, 85% to 95% were seen once. Germline values: CDR1 SEHNR, CDR2 FQNEAQ (reference sequence). The CDR3 has 14 amino acids. Trimming removed 3 bases from V and 2 bases from J; junction bases left unmatched: 3. The chain recombines TRBV7-9 with TRBJ2-7, with 8 bases matching TRBD2. This receptor was obtained from a man between 18 and 29 years old in good health. The sample comprised naive CD4+ T cells sorted from blood. Described subset: CD45RA+ positively selected. The CDR3 coding sequence is TGTGCCAGCAGCTTCAGCGGGGGCACCTACGAGCAGTACTTC. Its protein product is CASSFSGGTYEQYF.